This TCR beta chain was recovered during a study of metastatic and nonmetastatic thyroid tumors. Patients were all untreated before their thyroid surgery. Only a few counts were recorded for this clone. The CDR3 is 15 residues long. The germline V gene encodes CDR1 MDHEN and CDR2 SYDVKM. Deletions cut 5 bases from V and 1 base from J, with 14 bases between. TCRdb ran MiXCR on the PCR reads. This table has about 10,000 clones, approximately 32% appearing once. This chain uses TRBV28 with TRBJ1-1, with D possibly matching TRBD1 (6 bases). The sequencing sample was made of tumor tissue. The receptor's source is a female donor with papillary thyroid cancer or a benign thyroid nodule (not recorded which). Some clones in this sample may be carry-over from other donors' samples. The DNA for the CDR3 is TGTGCCAGCAGTCCCCACAGGGATACGAACACTGAAGCTTTCTTT. Translating it yields CASSPHRDTNTEAFF.